These 18 T cell receptor beta chains were all obtained from the same sample, sequenced in a study of blood T cells in healthy people across ages. The second PCR ran roughly 7 to 12 cycles with a sample-barcoded 5' primer and J-beta primers. Each CDR3 protein gets one entry after TCRdb re-called the 5' RACE reads with MiXCR. Of nearly 1 million distinct CDR3 sequences listed, just over 50% are singletons. The sample comprised blood. These receptors originate from a woman in her sixties in good health.

About this clonotype itself: Lacking the conserved final phenylalanine or tryptophan, this CDR3 likely reflects a read error. CDR3 coding DNA: TGCAGTGCTAGTCAGAGCAGGGAGCAGTACGTC. Protein product: CSASQSREQYV. This chain joins TRBV20-1 and TRBJ2-5; D may match TRBD1 or TRBD2 (5 bases each). CDR3 length equals 11 residues. Germline assignment: CDR1 DFQATT and CDR2 SNEGSKA (reference sequence). Deletions cut 3 bases from V and 11 bases from J, with 13 bases between.

The chain has TRBV6-2 or TRBV6-3 and TRBJ1-2, with a weak D call TRBD1 (5 bases). V lost 2 bases and J 0 bases, leaving 10 bases between the germline ends. The CDR3 runs 15 residues. Looked up from germline, CDR1 is MNHEY and CDR2 is SVGEGT. This CDR3 is CASSYRQTTNYGYTF. CDR3 nucleotide sequence: TGTGCCAGCAGTTACCGACAGACTACTAACTATGGCTACACCTTC.

This chain connects TRBV29-1 to TRBJ1-2; D not certain. Trimming shortened V by 4 bases and J by 8 bases, and 8 bases separated the two germline ends. In germline, CDR1 is SQVTM, CDR2 ANQGSEA. This CDR3 has 10 amino acids. The CDR3, as DNA: TGCAGCGTTGGTCCGGAAGGCTACACCTTC. Its protein product is CSVGPEGYTF.

This clonotype showed up just a few times. J is TRBJ1-1 and V is TRBV29-1; possible D gene TRBD1, 6 bases. The CDR3 extends over 15 amino acids. Deletions cut 5 bases from V and 7 bases from J, with 23 bases between. Germline loops: CDR1 SQVTM, CDR2 ANQGSEA. CDR3 in amino acids: CSVIQSRGSMHEAFF. The CDR3 DNA reads TGCAGCGTTATCCAGAGCAGGGGATCCATGCATGAAGCTTTCTTT.

The gene calls are TRBV4-3 and TRBJ2-2; no definite D call. V lost 0 bases to trimming and J lost 5 bases, with 7 bases between them. This CDR3 region has 14 residues. Germline V lookup: CDR1 LGHNA, CDR2 YSLEER. CDR3 sequence: CASSQESVTGELFF. For the CDR3, the DNA is TGCGCCAGCAGCCAAGAATCAGTTACCGGGGAGCTGTTTTTT.

This clonotype was found once. CDR3 coding DNA: TGCAGTGCACCACGAGGGGTAGATAATTCACCCCTCCACTTT. It encodes CSAPRGVDNSPLHF. V usage is TRBV20-1 and J usage is TRBJ1-6; possibly TRBD1 for D (5 bases). V was clipped by 6 bases and J by 5 bases, with 14 bases between them. The CDR3 runs 14 residues. The germline V gene encodes CDR1 DFQATT and CDR2 SNEGSKA (reference sequence).

The chain uses TRBV28 and TRBJ2-2, with 7 bases aligning to TRBD1. Germline values: CDR1 MDHEN, CDR2 SYDVKM. V was pared by 5 bases and J by 4 bases, with 4 bases of the junction left unmatched. This CDR3 region has 14 residues. CDR3: CASSENRGTGELFF. The CDR3 DNA is TGTGCCAGCAGTGAAAACAGGGGCACCGGGGAGCTGTTTTTT.

The chain couples TRBV2 to TRBJ2-1; D not resolved. The DNA end is a closer match to TRBJ2-7, so the J assignment may be wrong. Per germline, CDR1 SNHLY and CDR2 FYNNEI. The CDR3 has 15 residues. CDR3: CASRDNPPPYNEQYF. The CDR3 DNA reads TGTGCCAGCAGAGATAATCCCCCGCCCTACAATGAGCAGTACTTC.

The sample holds a few counts of this clonotype. The J gene is TRBJ2-5, the V gene TRBV4-1; TRBD1 aligns across 10 bases. CDR1 MGHRA and CDR2 YSYEKL come from the germline V gene. J gave up 1 base and V 6 bases, and 8 bases lay outside the gene matches. The CDR3 runs 16 residues. As DNA, the CDR3 is TGCGCCAGCAGAAGTCCCGGGACAGGGGTCCAAGAGACCCAGTACTTC. It encodes CASRSPGTGVQETQYF.

This clonotype appeared a few times. This rearrangement joins TRBV3-1 to TRBJ2-6; TRBD1 aligns across 7 bases. Losses at the gene ends were 4 bases for V and 1 base for J; bases not matched to a gene: 10. The CDR3 runs 18 residues. Per germline, CDR1 LGHDT and CDR2 YNNKEL (reference sequence). CDR3: CASSPRQGSVSGANVLTF. The CDR3 region has the DNA TGTGCCAGCAGCCCCCGACAGGGATCCGTGTCTGGGGCCAACGTCCTGACTTTC.

This clonotype occurred once. J is TRBJ2-1 and V is TRBV3-1; 9 nucleotides align to TRBD1. V was pared by 4 bases and J by 13 bases, with 8 bases of the junction left unmatched. Germline CDR1 LGHDT, CDR2 YNNKEL (reference sequence). CDR3 size: 13 residues. CDR3 bases: TGTGCCAGCAGCCCATACAGGGGGCCGTCACAGTTCTTC. It yields the protein CASSPYRGPSQFF.

The J gene is TRBJ2-1, the V gene TRBV25-1, with D unresolved. The V and J ends lost 6 bases and 6 bases respectively, with 3 bases between them. The CDR3 has 10 residues. Germline lookup yields CDR1 MGHDK and CDR2 SYGVNS. This CDR3 is CASRSNEQFF. CDR3 nucleotide sequence: TGTGCCAGCAGGTCCAATGAGCAGTTCTTC.

V is TRBV15 and J is TRBJ1-5; D is ambiguous. Germline V gives CDR1 LNHNV, CDR2 YYDKDF (reference sequence). With 4 bases removed from V and 6 bases from J, the gap between germline ends came to 10 bases. This CDR3 comprises 13 residues. DNA of the CDR3: TGTGCCACCAGCAACGAATTAGGTCAGCCCCAGCATTTT. Amino acid sequence: CATSNELGQPQHF.

The rearrangement uses TRBV19 and TRBJ1-1, with D unresolved. Trimming took off 9 bases at V and 6 bases at J, with 8 bases between the two ends. The CDR3 has 10 amino acids. CDR1 is LNHDA, CDR2 SQIVND, per germline (reference sequence). The CDR3 region is CASGGAEAFF. CDR3 DNA: TGTGCCAGCGGAGGAGCTGAAGCTTTCTTT.

The V call is TRBV10-3, the J call TRBJ2-1; 7 positions agree with TRBD1. CDR1 and CDR2 from the germline V gene are ENHRY and SYGVKD. J gave up 13 bases and V 6 bases, and 12 bases lay outside the gene matches. The CDR3 consists of 13 residues. The CDR3 nucleotides read TGTGCCATCAGCAAGGGACAGCAAGAGACCCAGTTCTTC. Its protein product is CAISKGQQETQFF.

This clonotype has just a few counts. The V and J genes are TRBV10-3 and TRBJ2-7; 10 nucleotides agree with TRBD2. V shed 3 bases, J shed 5 bases, and the junction held 4 bases outside the gene matches. The CDR3 sequence is 14 residues long. CDR1 and CDR2 (germline): ENHRY, SYGVKD. Here the CDR3 reads CAISEGLAVNEQYF. The DNA of the CDR3 is TGTGCCATCAGTGAAGGACTAGCGGTTAACGAGCAGTACTTC.

The rearrangement links TRBV28 to TRBJ2-3; the D is unclear. The CDR3 has 13 amino acids. The ends were cut back, 6 bases at V and 2 bases at J, with 9 bases in the middle. Germline V lookup: CDR1 MDHEN, CDR2 SYDVKM. The CDR3 here is CASSIQNTDTQYF. The CDR3 DNA reads TGTGCCAGCAGCATACAGAACACAGATACGCAGTATTTT.

The chain carries TRBV27 and TRBJ1-4, with a weak D call TRBD1 (6 bases). V was trimmed by 5 bases and J by 7 bases, leaving 11 bases between them. The CDR3 runs to 13 residues. Germline loops: CDR1 MNHEY, CDR2 SMNVEV (reference sequence). Written as DNA, the CDR3 is TGTGCCAGCAGTCCCCTACAGGGTGAAAAACTGTTTTTT. This translates into CASSPLQGEKLFF.